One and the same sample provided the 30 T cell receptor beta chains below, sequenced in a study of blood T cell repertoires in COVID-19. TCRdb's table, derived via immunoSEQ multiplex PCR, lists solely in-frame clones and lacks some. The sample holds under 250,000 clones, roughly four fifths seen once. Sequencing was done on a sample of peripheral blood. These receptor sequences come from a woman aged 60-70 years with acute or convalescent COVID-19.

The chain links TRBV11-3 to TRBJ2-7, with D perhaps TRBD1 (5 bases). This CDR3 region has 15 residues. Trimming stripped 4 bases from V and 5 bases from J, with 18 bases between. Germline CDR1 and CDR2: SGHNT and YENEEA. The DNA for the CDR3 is TGTGCCAGCAGCTCCCCTACGACAGATACAAACGAGCAGTACTTC. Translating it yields CASSSPTTDTNEQYF.

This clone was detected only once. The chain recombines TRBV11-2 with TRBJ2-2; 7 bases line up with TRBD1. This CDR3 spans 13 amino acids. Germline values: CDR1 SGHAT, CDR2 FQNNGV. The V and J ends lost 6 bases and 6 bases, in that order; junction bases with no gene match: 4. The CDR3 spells CASRRQGPGELFF. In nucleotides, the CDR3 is TGTGCCAGCAGGCGACAGGGTCCCGGGGAGCTGTTTTTT.

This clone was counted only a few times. The chain's CDR3 is CASSWQQETEAFF. CDR3 sequence (DNA): TGTGCCAGCAGCTGGCAACAGGAAACTGAAGCTTTCTTT. This sequence joins TRBV7-2 and TRBJ1-1; perhaps TRBD1 as D (5 bases). Per germline, CDR1 SGHTA and CDR2 FQGNSA. This CDR3 is built from 13 residues. Trimming took off 4 bases at V and 5 bases at J, with 11 bases between the two ends.

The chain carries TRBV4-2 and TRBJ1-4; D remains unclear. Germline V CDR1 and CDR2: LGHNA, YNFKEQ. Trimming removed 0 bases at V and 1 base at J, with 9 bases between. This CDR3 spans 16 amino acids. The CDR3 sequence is CASSQDRRGTNEKLFF. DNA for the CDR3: TGTGCCAGCAGCCAAGATCGCCGGGGAACTAATGAAAAACTGTTTTTT.

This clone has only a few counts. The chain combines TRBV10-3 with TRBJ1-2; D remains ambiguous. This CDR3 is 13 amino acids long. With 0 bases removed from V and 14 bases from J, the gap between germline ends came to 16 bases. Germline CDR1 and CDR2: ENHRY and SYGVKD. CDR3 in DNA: TGTGCCATCAGTGAGTCGGTACCGCGAGTCACGACCTTC. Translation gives CAISESVPRVTTF.

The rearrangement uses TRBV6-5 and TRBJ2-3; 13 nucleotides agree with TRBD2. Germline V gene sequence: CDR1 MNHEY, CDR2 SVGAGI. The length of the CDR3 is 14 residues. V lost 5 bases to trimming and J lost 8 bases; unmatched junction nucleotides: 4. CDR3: CASSLGTSGATQYF. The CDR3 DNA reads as TGTGCCAGCAGTCTAGGGACTAGCGGGGCTACGCAGTATTTT.

The DNA for the CDR3 is TGTGCCAGCAGTTACTCTCGAGAGTCCGGAAACACCATATATTTT. This translates into CASSYSRESGNTIYF. This rearrangement joins TRBV6-5 to TRBJ1-3; D remains unclear. Germline-derived CDR1 and CDR2 are MNHEY and SVGAGI. V was pared by 0 bases and J by 4 bases, with 10 bases between. The CDR3 consists of 15 residues.

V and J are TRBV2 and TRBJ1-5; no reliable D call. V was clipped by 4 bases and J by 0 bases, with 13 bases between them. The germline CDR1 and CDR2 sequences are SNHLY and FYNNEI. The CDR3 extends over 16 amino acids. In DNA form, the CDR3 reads TGTGCCAGCAGTGGGCGTGGGGAGGATAGCAATCAGCCCCAGCATTTT. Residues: CASSGRGEDSNQPQHF. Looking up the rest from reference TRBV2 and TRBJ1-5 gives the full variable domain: EPEVTQTPSHQVTQMGQEVILRCVPISNHLYFYWYRQILGQKVEFLVSFYNNEISEKSEIFDDQFSVERPDGSNFTLKIRSTKLEDSAMYFCASSGRGEDSNQPQHFGDGTRLSIL.

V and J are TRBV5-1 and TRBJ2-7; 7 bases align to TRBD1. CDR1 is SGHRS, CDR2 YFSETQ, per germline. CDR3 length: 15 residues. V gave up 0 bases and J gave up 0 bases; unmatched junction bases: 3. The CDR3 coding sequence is TGCGCCAGCAGCTTGGAGGGACAGAGCTCCTACGAGCAGTACTTC. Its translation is CASSLEGQSSYEQYF.

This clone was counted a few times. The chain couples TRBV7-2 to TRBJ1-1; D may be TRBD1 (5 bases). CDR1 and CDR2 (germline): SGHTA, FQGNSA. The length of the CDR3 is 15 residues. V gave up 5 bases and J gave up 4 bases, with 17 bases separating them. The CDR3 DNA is TGTGCCAGCAGCCCACAGACAGATCCTCTCACTGAAGCTTTCTTT. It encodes CASSPQTDPLTEAFF.

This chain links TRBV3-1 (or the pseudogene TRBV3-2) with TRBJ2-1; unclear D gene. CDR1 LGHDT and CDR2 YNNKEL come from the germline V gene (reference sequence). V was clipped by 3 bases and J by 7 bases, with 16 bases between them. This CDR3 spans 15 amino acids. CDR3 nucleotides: TGTGCCAGCAGCCAGGGCTCCCCCAACCGGAATGAGCAGTTCTTC. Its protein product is CASSQGSPNRNEQFF.

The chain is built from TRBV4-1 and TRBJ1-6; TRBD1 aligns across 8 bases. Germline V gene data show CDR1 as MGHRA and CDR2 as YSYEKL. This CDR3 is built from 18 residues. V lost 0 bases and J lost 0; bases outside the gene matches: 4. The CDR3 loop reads CASSQEAGGVSYNSPLHF. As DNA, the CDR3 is TGCGCCAGCAGCCAAGAGGCAGGGGGCGTCTCCTATAATTCACCCCTCCACTTT.

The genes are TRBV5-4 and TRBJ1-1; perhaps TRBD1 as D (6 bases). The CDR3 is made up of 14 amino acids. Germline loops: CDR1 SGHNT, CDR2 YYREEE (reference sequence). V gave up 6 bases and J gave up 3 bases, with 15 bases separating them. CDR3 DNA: TGTGCCAGCACCCAGGGAGGGGGAGACACTGAAGCTTTCTTT. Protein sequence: CASTQGGGDTEAFF.

The CDR3 DNA reads TGTGCCAGCAGAACAGGGTTCTCCTATAATTCACCCCTCCACTTT. Its protein product is CASRTGFSYNSPLHF. The chain couples TRBV6-5 to TRBJ1-6, with a possible D match to TRBD1 (6 bases). The CDR3 contains 15 residues. V was cut by 6 bases and J by 0 bases, with 9 bases left in between. CDR1 MNHEY and CDR2 SVGAGI come from the germline V gene.

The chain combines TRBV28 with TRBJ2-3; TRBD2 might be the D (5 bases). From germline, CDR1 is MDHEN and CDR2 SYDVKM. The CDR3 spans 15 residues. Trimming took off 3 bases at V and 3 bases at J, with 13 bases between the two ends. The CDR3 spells CASSFRDGETDTQYF. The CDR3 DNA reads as TGTGCCAGCAGTTTTCGGGATGGGGAAACAGATACGCAGTATTTT.

CDR3 nucleotides: TGTGCCAGTAGGGGCACTAGCAATCAGCCCCAGCATTTT. Its translation is CASRGTSNQPQHF. The J gene is TRBJ1-5, the V gene TRBV19; D is uncertain. This CDR3 is 13 amino acids long. Trimming shortened V by 6 bases and J by 0 bases, and 6 bases separated the two germline ends. CDR1 and CDR2 (germline): LNHDA, SQIVND (reference sequence).

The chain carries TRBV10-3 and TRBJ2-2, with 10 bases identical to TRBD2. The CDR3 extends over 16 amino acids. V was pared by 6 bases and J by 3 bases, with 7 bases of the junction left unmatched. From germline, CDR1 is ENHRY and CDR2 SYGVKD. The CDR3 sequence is CAISLAGGRDTGELFF. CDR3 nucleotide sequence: TGTGCCATCAGCTTAGCGGGGGGCCGGGACACCGGGGAGCTGTTTTTT.

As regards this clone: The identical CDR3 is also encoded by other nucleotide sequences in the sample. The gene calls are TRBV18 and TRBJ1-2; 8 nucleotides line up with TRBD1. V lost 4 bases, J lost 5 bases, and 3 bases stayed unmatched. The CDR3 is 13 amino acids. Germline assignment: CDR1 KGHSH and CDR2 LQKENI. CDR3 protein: CASSRGQEYGYTF. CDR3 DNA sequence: TGTGCCAGCTCACGGGGACAGGAATATGGCTACACCTTC.

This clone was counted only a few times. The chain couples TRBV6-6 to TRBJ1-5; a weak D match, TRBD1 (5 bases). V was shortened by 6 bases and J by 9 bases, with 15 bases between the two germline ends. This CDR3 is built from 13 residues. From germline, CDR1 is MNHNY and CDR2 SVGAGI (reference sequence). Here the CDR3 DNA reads TGTGCCAGCAGGGGGGGAGGAGGGTGGCCCCAGCATTTT. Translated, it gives CASRGGGGWPQHF.

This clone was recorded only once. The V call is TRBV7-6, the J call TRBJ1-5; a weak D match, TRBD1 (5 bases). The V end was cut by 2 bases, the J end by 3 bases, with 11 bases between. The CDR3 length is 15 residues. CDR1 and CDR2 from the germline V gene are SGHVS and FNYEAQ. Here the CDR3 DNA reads TGTGCCAGCAGCTTATTCGCAGGGCTCAATCAGCCCCAGCATTTT. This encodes CASSLFAGLNQPQHF.

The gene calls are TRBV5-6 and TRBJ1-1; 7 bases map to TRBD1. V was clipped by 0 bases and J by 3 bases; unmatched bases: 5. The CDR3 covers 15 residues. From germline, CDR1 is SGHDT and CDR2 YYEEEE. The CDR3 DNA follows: TGTGCCAGCAGCTTGGCCCAGGGGGGTTACACTGAAGCTTTCTTT. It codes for CASSLAQGGYTEAFF.

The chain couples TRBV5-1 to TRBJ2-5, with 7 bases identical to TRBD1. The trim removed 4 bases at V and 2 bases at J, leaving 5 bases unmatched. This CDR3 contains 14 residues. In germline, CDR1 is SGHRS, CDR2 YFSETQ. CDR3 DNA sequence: TGCGCCAGCAGCAAACAGGGGTATCAAGAGACCCAGTACTTC. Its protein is CASSKQGYQETQYF.

The CDR3 sequence is CAWSNGDDQPQHF. CDR3 bases: TGTGCCTGGAGTAATGGAGACGATCAGCCCCAGCATTTT. V usage is TRBV30 and J usage is TRBJ1-5; D call uncertain. Trimming took 2 bases from V and 5 from J, leaving 10 bases between them. The CDR3 contains 13 residues. CDR1 is GTSNPN and CDR2 is SVGIG in the germline V gene (reference sequence).

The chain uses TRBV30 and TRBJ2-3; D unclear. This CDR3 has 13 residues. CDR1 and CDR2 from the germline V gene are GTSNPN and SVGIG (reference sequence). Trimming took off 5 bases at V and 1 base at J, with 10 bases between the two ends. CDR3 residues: CAWSPSGTDTQYF. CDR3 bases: TGTGCCTGGTCCCCTTCGGGCACAGATACGCAGTATTTT.

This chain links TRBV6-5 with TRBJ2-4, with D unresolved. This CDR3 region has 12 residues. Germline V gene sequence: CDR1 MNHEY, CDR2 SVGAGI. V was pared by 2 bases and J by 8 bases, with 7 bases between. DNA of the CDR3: TGTGCCAGCAGTTACCGACTGGACATTCAGTACTTC. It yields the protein CASSYRLDIQYF.

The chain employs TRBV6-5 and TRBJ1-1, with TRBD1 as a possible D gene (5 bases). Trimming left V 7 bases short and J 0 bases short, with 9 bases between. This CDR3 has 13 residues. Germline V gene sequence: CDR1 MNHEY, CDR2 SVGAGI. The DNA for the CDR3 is TGTGCCAGCATAGGACAACTGAACACTGAAGCTTTCTTT. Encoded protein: CASIGQLNTEAFF.

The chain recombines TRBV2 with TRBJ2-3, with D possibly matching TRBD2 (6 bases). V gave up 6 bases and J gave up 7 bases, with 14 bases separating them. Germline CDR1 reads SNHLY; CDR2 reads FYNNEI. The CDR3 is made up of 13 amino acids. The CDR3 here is CASSDQGLNTQYF. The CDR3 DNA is TGTGCCAGCAGCGATCAGGGACTCAATACGCAGTATTTT.

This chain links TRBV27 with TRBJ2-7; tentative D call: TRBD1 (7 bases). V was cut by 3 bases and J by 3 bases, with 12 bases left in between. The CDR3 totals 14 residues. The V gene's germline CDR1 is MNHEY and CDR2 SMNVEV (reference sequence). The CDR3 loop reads CASSLTGRFYEQYF. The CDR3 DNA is TGTGCCAGCAGTTTGACAGGGAGGTTCTACGAGCAGTACTTC.

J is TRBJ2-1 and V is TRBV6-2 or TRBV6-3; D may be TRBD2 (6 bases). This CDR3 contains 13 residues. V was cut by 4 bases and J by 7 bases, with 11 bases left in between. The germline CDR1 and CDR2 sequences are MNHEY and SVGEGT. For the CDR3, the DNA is TGTGCCAGCAGTTGGCGGGGTACGAATGAGCAGTTCTTC. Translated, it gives CASSWRGTNEQFF.

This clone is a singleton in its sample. The CDR3 loop is CASSLGRNRRYSPLHF. The DNA of the CDR3 is TGTGCCAGCAGCTTAGGCCGGAATAGGAGGTATTCACCCCTCCACTTT. The chain recombines TRBV13 with TRBJ1-6, with D unresolved. The CDR3 runs 16 residues. Germline CDR1 PRHDT, CDR2 FYEKMQ (reference sequence). V dropped 0 bases and J dropped 8 bases, with 14 bases sitting between them.